This entry features one T cell receptor beta chain sequence. No antigen is known for it. This sample was taken from a study of cytomegalovirus exposure and HLA in healthy donors. General observations from the study: Usually a TCR sequence was rare, but some public TCRs were found in many donors. Evidence from a later analysis indicated that most CMV-associated TCR beta chains looked HLA-restricted. CMV antigen specificity of three CMV-associated chains was confirmed in vitro.

Primers: 60 Vbeta forward and 13 Jbeta reverse. Sequencing used immunoSEQ multiplex PCR; TCRdb keeps in-frame clones, though not all of them. The repertoire holds 95,000 to 150,000 clones, with under 70% as singletons. This CDR3 is 16 amino acids long. Germline CDR1 and CDR2: SEHNR and FQNEAQ (reference sequence). V gave up 4 bases and J gave up 8 bases; unmatched junction bases: 9. This TCR was recovered from a man younger than 30 in good health and CMV-seronegative. The sequenced sample consisted of PBMCs. The chain links TRBV7-9 to TRBJ2-1, with 12 bases identical to TRBD2. Here the CDR3 reads CASSSLTSGSRHEQFF. CDR3 bases: TGTGCCAGCAGCTCCTTGACTAGCGGGAGTCGGCATGAGCAGTTCTTC. Combining the CDR3 with reference TRBV7-9 and TRBJ2-1 gives the whole variable domain DTGVSQNPRHKITKRGQNVTFRCDPISEHNRLYWYRQTLGQGPEFLTYFQNEAQLEKSRLLSDRFSAERPKGSFSTLEIQRTEQGDSAMYLCASSSLTSGSRHEQFFGPGTRLTVL.